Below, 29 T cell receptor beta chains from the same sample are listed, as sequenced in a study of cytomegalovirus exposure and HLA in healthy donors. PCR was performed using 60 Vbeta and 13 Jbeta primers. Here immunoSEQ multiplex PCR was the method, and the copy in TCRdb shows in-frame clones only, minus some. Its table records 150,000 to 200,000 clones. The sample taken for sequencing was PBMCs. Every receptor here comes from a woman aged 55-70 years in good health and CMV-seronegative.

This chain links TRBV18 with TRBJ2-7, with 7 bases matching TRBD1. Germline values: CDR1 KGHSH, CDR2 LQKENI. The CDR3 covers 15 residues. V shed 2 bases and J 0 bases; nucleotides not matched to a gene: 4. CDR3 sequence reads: CASSPLGQSSYEQYF. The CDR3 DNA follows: TGTGCCAGCTCACCATTGGGACAGAGCTCCTACGAGCAGTACTTC.

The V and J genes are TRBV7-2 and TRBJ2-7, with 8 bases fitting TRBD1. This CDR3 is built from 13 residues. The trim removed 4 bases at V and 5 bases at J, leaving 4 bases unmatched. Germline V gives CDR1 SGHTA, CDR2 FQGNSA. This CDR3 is CASSSTGGNEQYF. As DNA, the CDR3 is TGTGCCAGCAGCTCTACAGGGGGGAACGAGCAGTACTTC.

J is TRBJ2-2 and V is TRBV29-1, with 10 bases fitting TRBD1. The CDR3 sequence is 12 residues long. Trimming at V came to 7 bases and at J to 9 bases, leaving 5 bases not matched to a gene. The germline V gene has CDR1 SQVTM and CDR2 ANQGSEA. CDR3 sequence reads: CSGGTGERELFF. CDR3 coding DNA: TGCAGCGGTGGGACAGGGGAAAGGGAGCTGTTTTTT.

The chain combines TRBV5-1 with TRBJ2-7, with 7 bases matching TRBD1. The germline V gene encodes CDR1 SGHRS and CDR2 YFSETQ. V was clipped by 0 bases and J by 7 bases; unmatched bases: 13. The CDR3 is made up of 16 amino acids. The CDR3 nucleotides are TGCGCCAGCAGCTTGGCCGGACAGGTTGATAAGGGGGAGCAGTACTTC. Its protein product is CASSLAGQVDKGEQYF.

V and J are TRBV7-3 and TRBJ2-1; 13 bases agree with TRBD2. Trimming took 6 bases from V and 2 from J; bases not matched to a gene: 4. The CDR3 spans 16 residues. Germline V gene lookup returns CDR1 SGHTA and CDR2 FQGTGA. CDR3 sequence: CASSITSGRAYNEQFF. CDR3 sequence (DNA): TGTGCCAGCAGTATAACTAGCGGGAGGGCCTACAATGAGCAGTTCTTC.

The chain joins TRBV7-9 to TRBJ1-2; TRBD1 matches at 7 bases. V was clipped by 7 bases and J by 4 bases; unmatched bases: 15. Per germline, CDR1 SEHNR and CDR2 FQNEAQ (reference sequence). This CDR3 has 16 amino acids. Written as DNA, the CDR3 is TGTGCCAGCAAGCGTGACAGGGTACAGTCTCCCTATGGCTACACCTTC. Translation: CASKRDRVQSPYGYTF.

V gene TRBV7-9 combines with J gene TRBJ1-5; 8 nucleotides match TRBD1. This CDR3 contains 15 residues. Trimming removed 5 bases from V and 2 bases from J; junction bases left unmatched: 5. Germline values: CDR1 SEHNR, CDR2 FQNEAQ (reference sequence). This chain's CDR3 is CASSHDRGGNQPQHF. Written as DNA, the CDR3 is TGTGCCAGCAGCCATGACAGGGGAGGCAATCAGCCCCAGCATTTT.

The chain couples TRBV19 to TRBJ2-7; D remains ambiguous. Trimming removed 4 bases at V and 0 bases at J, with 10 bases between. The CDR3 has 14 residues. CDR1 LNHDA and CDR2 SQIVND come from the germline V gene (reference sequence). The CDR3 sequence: CASSTRRVSYEQYF. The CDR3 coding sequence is TGTGCCAGTAGTACCCGACGGGTCTCCTACGAGCAGTACTTC.

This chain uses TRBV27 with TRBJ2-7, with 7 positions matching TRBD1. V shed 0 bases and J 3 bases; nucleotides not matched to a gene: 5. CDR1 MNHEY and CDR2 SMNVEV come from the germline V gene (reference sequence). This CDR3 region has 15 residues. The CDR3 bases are TGTGCCAGCAGTTTATCGCCCGCAGGGGGCTACGAGCAGTACTTC. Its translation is CASSLSPAGGYEQYF.

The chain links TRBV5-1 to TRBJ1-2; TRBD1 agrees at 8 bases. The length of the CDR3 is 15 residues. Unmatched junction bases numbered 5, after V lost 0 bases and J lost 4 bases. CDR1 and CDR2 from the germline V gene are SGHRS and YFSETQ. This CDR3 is CASSLEGQGRYGYTF. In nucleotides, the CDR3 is TGCGCCAGCAGCTTGGAAGGACAGGGCCGCTATGGCTACACCTTC. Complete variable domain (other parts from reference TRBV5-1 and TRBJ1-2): KAGVTQTPRYLIKTRGQQVTLSCSPISGHRSVSWYQQTPGQGLQFLFEYFSETQRNKGNFPGRFSGRQFSNSRSEMNVSTLELGDSALYLCASSLEGQGRYGYTFGSGTRLTVV.

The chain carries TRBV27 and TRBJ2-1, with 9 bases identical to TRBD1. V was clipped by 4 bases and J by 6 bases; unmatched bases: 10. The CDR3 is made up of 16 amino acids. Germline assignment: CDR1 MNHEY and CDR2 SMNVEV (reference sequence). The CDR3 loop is CASSSIGGTGSNEQFF. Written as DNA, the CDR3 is TGTGCCAGCAGTTCGATCGGCGGGACAGGGTCCAATGAGCAGTTCTTC.

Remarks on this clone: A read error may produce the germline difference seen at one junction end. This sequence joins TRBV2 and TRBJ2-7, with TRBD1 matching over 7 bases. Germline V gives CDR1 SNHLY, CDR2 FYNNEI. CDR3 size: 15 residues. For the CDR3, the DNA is TGTGCCAACAGTGAAGGGACAGCTTCCCCCTACGAGCAGTACTTC. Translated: CANSEGTASPYEQYF.

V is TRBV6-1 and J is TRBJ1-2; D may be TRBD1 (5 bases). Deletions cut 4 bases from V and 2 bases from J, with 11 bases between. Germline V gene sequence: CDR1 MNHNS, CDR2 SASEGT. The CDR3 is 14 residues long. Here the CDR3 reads CASSVPTVNYGYTF. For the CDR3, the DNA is TGTGCCAGCAGTGTACCGACAGTCAACTATGGCTACACCTTC.

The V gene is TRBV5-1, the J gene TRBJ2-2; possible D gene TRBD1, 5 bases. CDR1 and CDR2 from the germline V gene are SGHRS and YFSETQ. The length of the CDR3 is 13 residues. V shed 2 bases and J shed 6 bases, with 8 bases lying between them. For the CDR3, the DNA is TGCGCCAGCAGCTTTACAGGATCCGGGGAGCTGTTTTTT. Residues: CASSFTGSGELFF.

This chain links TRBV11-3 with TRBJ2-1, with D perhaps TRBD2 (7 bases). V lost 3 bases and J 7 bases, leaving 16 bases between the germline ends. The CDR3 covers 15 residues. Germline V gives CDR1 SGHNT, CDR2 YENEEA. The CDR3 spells CASSLGGRRGNEQFF. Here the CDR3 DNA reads TGTGCCAGCAGCTTGGGGGGGCGGAGGGGGAATGAGCAGTTCTTC.

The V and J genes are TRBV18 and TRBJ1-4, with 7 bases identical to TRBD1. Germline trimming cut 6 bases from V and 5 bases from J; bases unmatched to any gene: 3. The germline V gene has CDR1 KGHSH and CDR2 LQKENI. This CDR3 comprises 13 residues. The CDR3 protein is CASSRDRNEKLFF. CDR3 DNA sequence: TGTGCCAGCTCTAGGGACAGAAATGAAAAACTGTTTTTT.

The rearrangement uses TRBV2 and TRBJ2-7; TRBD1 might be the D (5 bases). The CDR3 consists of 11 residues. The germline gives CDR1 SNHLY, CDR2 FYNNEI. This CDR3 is CAPTANYEQYF. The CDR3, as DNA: TGTGCACCGACAGCGAACTACGAGCAGTACTTC.

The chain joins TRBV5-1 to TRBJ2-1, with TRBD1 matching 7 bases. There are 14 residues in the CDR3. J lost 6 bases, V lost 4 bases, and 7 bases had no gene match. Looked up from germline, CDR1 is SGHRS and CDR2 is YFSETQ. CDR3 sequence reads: CASSPQGVFNEQFF. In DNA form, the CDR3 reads TGCGCCAGCAGCCCCCAGGGGGTTTTCAATGAGCAGTTCTTC.

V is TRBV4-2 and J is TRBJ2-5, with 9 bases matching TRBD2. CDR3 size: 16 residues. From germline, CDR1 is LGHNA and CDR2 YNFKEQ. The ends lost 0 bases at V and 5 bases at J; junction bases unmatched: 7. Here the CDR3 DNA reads TGTGCCAGCAGCCAAGATCGCGGGGGGGCCTTGGAGACCCAGTACTTC. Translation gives CASSQDRGGALETQYF.

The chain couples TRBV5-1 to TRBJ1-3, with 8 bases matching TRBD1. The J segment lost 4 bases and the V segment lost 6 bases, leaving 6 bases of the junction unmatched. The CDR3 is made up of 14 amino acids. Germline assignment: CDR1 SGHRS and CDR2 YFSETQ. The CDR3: CASTQGASGNTIYF. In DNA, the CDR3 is TGCGCCAGCACCCAGGGGGCTTCGGGAAACACCATATATTTT.

CDR3: CASRQDYEQYF. The DNA of the CDR3 is TGTGCCAGTAGACAGGATTACGAGCAGTACTTC. The chain combines TRBV19 with TRBJ2-7; D may be TRBD1 (5 bases). The CDR3 length is 11 residues. V was cut by 6 bases and J by 4 bases, with 7 bases left in between. Per the germline V gene, CDR1 is LNHDA and CDR2 is SQIVND (reference sequence).

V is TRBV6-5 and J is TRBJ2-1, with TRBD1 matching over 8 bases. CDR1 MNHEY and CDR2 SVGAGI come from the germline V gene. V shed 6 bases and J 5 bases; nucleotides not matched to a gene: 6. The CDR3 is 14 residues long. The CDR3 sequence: CASSFGDRNNEQFF. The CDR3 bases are TGTGCCAGCAGCTTCGGGGACAGGAACAATGAGCAGTTCTTC.

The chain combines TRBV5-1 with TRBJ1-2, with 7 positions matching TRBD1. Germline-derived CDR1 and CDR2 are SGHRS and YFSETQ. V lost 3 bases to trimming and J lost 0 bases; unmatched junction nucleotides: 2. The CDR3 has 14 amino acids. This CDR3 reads CASSWGQPNYGYTF. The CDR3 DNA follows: TGCGCCAGCAGCTGGGGACAGCCTAACTATGGCTACACCTTC. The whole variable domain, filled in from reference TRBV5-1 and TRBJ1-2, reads KAGVTQTPRYLIKTRGQQVTLSCSPISGHRSVSWYQQTPGQGLQFLFEYFSETQRNKGNFPGRFSGRQFSNSRSEMNVSTLELGDSALYLCASSWGQPNYGYTFGSGTRLTVV.

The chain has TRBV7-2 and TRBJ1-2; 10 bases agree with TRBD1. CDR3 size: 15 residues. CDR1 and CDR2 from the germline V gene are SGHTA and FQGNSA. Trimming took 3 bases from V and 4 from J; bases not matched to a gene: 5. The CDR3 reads CASSFRQGASYGYTF. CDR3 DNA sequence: TGTGCCAGCAGCTTCAGACAGGGGGCCTCCTATGGCTACACCTTC.

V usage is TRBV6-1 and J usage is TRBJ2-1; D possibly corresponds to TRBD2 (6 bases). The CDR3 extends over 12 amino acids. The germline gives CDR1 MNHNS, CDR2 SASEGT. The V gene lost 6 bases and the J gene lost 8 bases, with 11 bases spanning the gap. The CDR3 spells CASRGREYEQFF. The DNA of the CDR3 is TGTGCCAGCAGGGGTCGGGAGTATGAGCAGTTCTTC.

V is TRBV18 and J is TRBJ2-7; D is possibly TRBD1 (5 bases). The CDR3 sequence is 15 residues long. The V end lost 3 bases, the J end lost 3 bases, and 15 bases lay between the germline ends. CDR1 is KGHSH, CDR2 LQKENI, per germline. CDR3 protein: CASSPQTAPFYEQYF. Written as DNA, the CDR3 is TGTGCCAGCTCACCGCAGACAGCGCCCTTCTACGAGCAGTACTTC.

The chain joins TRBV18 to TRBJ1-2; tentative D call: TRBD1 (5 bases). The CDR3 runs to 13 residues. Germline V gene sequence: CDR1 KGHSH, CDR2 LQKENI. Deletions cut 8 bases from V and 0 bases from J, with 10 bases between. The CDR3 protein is CASDSAANYGYTF. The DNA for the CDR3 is TGTGCCAGCGACAGTGCAGCTAACTATGGCTACACCTTC. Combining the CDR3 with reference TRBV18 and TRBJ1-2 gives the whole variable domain NAGVMQNPRHLVRRRGQEARLRCSPMKGHSHVYWYRQLPEEGLKFMVYLQKENIIDESGMPKERFSAEFPKEGPSILRIQQVVRGDSAAYFCASDSAANYGYTFGSGTRLTVV.

The CDR3 coding sequence is TGTGCCAGCAGTGAGGGGGGGACCACAGATACGCAGTATTTT. Protein: CASSEGGTTDTQYF. The chain recombines TRBV2 with TRBJ2-3, with TRBD2 identical over 7 bases. This CDR3 is 14 amino acids long. Unmatched junction bases numbered 2, after V lost 3 bases and J lost 2 bases. The germline V gene has CDR1 SNHLY and CDR2 FYNNEI.

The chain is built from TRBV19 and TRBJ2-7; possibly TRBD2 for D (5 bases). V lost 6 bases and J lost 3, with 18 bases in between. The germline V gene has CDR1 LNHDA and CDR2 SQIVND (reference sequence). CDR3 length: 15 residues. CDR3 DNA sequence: TGTGCCAGTAGAAACTGGGCAAGCGGATTCTACGAGCAGTACTTC. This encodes CASRNWASGFYEQYF.